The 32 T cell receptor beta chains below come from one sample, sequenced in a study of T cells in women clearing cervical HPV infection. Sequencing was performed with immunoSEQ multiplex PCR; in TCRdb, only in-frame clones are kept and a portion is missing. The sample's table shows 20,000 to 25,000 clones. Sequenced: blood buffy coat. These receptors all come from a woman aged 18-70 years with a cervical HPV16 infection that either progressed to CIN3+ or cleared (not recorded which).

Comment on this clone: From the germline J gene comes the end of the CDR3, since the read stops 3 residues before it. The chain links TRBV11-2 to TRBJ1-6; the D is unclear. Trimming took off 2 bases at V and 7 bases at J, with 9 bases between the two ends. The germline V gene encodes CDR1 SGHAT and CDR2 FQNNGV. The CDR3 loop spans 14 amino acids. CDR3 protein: CASSLNSRNSPLHF. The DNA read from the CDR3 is TGTGCCAGCAGCTTAAACAGTCGGAATTCACCC.

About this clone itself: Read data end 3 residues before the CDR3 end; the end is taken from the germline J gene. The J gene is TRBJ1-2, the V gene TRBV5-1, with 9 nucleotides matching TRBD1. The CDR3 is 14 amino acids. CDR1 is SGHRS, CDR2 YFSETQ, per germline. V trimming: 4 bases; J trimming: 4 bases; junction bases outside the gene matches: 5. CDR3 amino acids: CASSRPGQGYGYTF. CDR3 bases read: TGCGCCAGCAGCCGACCGGGACAGGGCTATGGC.

Here the CDR3 reads CASSLAEVGAFF. The sequenced CDR3 bases are TGTGCCAGCAGCTTGGCCGAGGTCGGG. This chain connects TRBV5-5 to TRBJ1-1, with D uncertain. The read terminates 3 residues before the CDR3 end, so the remaining end is supplied by the germline J gene. This CDR3 has 12 residues. Germline V gene sequence: CDR1 SGHKS, CDR2 YYEKEE (reference sequence).

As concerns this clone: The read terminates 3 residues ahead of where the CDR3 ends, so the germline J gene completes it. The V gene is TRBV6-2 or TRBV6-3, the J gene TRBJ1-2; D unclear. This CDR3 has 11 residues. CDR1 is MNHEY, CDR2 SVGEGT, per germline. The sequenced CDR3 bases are TGTGCCAGCAGTTTTTCCTACGAC. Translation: CASSFSYD. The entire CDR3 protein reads CASSFSYDYTF.

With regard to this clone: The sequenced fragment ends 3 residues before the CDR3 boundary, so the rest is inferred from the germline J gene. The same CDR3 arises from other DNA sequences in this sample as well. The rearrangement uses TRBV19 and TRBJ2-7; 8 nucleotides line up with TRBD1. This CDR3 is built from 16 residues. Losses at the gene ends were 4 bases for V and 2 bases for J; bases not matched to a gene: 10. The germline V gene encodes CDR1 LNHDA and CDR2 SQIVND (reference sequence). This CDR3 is CASSKGGQGLPYEQYF. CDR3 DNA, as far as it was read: TGTGCCAGTAGTAAGGGCGGACAGGGACTGCCCTACGAG.

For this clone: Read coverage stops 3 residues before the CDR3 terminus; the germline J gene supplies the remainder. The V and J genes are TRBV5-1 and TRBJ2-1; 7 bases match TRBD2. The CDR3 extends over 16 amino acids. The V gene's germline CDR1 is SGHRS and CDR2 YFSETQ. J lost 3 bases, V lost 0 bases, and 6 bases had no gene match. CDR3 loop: CASSLVLADYYNEQFF. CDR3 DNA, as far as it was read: TGCGCCAGCAGCTTGGTGCTAGCGGACTACTACAATGAG.

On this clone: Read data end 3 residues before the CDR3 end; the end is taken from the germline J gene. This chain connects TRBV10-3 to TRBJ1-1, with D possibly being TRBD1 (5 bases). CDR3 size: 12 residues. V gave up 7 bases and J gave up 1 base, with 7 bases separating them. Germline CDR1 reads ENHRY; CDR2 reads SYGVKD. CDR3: CAIKGANTEAFF. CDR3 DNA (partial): TGTGCCATCAAAGGGGCGAACACTGAA.

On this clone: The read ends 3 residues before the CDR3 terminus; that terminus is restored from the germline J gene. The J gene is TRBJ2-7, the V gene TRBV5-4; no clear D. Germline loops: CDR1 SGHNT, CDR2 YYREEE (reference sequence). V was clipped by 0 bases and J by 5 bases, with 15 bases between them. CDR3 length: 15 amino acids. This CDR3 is CASSLAQGYGDEQYF. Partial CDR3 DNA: TGTGCCAGCAGCTTGGCTCAAGGGTACGGCGACGAG.

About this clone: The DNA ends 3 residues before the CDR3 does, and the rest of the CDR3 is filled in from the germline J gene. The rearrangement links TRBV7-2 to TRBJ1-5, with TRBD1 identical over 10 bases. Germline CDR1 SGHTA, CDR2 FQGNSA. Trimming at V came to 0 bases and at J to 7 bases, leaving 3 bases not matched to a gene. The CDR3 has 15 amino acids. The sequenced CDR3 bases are TGTGCCAGCAGCTTAGCGGGGACAGGGGTACAGCCC. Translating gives CASSLAGTGVQP. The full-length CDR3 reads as CASSLAGTGVQPQHF.

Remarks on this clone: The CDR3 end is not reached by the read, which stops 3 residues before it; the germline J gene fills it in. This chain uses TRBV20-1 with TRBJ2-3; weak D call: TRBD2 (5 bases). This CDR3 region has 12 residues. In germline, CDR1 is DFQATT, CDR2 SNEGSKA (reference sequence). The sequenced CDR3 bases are TGCAGTACCGGACTTCTGGGAGAGACG. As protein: CSTGLLGET. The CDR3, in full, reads CSTGLLGETQYF.

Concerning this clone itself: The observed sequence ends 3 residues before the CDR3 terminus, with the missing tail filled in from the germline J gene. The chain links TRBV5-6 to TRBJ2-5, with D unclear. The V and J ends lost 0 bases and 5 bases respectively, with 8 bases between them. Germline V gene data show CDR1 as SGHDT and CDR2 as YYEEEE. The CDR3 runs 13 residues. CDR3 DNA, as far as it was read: TGTGCCAGCAGCTTGGGCCCGCGGGAGACC. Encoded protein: CASSLGPRET. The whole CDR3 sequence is CASSLGPRETQYF.

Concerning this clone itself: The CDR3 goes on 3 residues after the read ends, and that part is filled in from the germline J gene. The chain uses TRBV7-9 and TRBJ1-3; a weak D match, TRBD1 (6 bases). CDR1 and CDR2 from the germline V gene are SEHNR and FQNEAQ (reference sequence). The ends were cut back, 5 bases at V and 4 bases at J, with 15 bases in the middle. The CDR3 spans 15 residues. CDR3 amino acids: CASSRGTPQGNTIYF. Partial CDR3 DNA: TGTGCCAGCAGCAGAGGGACACCTCAGGGAAACACC.

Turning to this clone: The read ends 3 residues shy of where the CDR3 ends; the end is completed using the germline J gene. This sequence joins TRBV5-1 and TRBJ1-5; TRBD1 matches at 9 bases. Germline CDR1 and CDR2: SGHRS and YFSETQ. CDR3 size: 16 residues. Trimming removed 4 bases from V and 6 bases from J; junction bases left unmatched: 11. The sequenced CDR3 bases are TGCGCCAGCAGCAACCCGACAGGGGGTGCGCGTCAGCCC. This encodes CASSNPTGGARQP. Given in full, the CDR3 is CASSNPTGGARQPQHF.

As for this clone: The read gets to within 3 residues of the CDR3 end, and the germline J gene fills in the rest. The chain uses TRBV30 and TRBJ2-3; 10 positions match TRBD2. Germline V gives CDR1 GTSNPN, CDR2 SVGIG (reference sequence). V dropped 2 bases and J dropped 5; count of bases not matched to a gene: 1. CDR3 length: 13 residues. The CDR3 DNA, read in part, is TGTGCCTGGAGTAGCGGGGGGGGAGATACG. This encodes CAWSSGGGDT. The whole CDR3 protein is CAWSSGGGDTQYF.

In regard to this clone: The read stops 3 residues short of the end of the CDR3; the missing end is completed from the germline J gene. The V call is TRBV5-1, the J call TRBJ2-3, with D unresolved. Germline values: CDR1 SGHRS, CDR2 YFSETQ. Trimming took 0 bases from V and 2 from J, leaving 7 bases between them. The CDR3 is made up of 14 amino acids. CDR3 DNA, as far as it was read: TGCGCCAGCAGCTTGGAAGGCCACACAGATACG. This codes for CASSLEGHTDT. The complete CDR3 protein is CASSLEGHTDTQYF.

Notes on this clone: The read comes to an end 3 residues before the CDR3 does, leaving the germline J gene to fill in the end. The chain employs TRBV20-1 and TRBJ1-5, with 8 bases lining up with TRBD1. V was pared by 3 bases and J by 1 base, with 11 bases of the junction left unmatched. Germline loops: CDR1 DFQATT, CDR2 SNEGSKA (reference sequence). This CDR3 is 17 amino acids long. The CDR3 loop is CSASGQGDPSSNQPQHF. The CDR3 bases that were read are TGCAGTGCTAGTGGACAGGGAGATCCATCGAGCAATCAGCCC.

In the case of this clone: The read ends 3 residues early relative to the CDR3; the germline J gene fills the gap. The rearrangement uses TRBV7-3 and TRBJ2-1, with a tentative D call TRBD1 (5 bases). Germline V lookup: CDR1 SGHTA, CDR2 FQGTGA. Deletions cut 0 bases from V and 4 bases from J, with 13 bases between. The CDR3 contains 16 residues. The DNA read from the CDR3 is TGTGCCAGCAGCTTAACGGTAGGGCCAGGGTACAATGAG. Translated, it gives CASSLTVGPGYNE. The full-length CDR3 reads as CASSLTVGPGYNEQFF. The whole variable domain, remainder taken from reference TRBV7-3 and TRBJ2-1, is GAGVSQTPSNKVTEKGKYVELRCDPISGHTALYWYRQSLGQGPEFLIYFQGTGAADDSGLPNDRFFAVRPEGSVSTLKIQRTERGDSAVYLCASSLTVGPGYNEQFFGPGTRLTVL.

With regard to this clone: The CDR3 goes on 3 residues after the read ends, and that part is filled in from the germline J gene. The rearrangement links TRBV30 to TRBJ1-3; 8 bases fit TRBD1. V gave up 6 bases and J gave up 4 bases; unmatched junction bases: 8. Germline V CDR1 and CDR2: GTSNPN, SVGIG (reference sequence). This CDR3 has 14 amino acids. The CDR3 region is CACRTRDRGNTIYF. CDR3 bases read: TGTGCCTGTAGAACGAGGGACAGGGGAAACACC.

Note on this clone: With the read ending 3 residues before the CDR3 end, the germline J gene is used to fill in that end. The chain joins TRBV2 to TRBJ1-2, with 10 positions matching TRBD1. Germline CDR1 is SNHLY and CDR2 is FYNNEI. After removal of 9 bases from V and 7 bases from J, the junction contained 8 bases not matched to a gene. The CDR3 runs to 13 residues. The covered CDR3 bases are TGTGCCAGTCCGGGACAGGGGACCGGTGGC. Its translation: CASPGQGTGG. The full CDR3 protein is CASPGQGTGGYTF.

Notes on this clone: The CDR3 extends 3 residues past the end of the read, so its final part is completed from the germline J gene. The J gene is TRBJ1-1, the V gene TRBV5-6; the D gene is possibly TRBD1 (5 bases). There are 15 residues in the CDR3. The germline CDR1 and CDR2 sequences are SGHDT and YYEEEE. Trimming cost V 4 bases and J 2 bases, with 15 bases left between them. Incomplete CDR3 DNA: TGTGCCAGCAGCCCGAATGCAGGACATAACACTGAA. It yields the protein CASSPNAGHNTE. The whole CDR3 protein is CASSPNAGHNTEAFF.

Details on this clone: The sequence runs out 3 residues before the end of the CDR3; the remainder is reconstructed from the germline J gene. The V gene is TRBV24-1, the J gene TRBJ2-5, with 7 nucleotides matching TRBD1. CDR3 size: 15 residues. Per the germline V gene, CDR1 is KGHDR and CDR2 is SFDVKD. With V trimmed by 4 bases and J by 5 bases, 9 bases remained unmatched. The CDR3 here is CATSERRVRGETQYF. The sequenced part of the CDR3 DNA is TGTGCCACCAGTGAAAGGAGAGTCAGGGGGGAGACC.

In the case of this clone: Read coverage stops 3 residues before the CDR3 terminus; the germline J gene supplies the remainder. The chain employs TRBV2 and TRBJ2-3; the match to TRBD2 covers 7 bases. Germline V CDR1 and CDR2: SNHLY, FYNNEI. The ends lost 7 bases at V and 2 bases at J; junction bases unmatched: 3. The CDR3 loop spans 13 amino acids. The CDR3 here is CASTGGDTDTQYF. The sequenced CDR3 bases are TGTGCCAGCACGGGGGGAGACACAGATACG.

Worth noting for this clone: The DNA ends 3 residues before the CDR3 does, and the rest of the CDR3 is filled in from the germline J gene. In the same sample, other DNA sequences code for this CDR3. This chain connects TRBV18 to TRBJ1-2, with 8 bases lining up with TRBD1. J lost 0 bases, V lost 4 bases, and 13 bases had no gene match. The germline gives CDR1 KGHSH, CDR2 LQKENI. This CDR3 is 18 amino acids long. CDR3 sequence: CASSLLGSGQGSNYGYTF. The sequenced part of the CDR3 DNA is TGTGCCAGCTCACTCCTCGGCAGCGGACAGGGATCTAACTATGGC.

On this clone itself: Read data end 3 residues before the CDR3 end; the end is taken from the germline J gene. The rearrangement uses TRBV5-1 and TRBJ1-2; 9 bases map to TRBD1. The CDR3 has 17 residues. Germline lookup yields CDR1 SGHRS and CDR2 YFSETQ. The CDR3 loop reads CASSPGDNRGQDGGYTF. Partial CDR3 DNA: TGCGCCAGCAGCCCCGGGGATAACAGGGGGCAAGATGGGGGC.

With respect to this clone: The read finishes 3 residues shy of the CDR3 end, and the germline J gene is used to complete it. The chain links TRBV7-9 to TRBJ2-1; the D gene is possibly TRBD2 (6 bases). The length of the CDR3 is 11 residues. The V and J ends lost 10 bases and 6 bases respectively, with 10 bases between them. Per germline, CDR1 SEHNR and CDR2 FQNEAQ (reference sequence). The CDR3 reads CATTSRNEQFF. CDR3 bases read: TGTGCCACAACTAGCCGCAATGAG.

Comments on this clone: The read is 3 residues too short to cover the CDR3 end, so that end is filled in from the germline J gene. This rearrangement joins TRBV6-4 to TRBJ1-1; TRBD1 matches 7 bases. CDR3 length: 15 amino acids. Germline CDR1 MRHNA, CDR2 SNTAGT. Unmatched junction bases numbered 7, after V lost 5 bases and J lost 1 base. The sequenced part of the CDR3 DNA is TGTGCCAGCAGTCCCTCACAGGGGCCGAACACTGAA. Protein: CASSPSQGPNTE. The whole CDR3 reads CASSPSQGPNTEAFF.

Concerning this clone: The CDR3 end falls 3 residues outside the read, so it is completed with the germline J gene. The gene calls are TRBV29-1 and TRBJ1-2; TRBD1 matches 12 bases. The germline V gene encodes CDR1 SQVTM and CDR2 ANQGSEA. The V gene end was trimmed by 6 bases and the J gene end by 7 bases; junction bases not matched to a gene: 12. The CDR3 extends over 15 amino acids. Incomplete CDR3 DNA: TGCAGCGTCTACGAACCGGGACAGGGGGCGGGTGGC. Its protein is CSVYEPGQGAGG. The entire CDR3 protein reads CSVYEPGQGAGGYTF.

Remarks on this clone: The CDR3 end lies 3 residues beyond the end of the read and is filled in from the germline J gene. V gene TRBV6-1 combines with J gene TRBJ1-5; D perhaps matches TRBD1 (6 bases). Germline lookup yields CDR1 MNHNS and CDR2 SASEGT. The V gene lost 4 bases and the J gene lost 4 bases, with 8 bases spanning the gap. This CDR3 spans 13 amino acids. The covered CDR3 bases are TGTGCCAGCAGTGCCAGGGGTAATCAGCCC. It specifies CASSARGNQP. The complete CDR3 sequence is CASSARGNQPQHF.

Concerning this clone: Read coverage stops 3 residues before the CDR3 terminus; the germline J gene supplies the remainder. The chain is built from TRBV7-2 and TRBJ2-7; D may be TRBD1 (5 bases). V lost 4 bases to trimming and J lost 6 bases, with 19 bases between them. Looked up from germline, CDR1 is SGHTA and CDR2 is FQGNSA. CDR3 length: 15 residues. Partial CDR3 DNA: TGTGCCAGCAGCTGGAAGGGTGGGGCTGATGGCGAG. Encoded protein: CASSWKGGADGE. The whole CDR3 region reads CASSWKGGADGEQYF.

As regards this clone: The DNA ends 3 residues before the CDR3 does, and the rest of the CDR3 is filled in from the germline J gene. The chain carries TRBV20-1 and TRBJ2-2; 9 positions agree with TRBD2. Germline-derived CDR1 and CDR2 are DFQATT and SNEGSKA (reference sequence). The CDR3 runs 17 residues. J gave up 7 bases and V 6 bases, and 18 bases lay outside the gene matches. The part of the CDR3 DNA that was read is TGCAGTGCCGAGAGAGGTGGCGGGGGGGCCTCGGGCGGGGAG. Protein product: CSAERGGGGASGGE. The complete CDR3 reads CSAERGGGGASGGELFF.

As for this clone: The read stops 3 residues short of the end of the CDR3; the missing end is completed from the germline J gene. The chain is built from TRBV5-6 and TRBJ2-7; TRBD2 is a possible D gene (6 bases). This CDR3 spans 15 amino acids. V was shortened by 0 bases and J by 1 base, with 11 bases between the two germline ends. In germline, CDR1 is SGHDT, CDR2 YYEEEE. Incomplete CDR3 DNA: TGTGCCAGCAGCTTGGCCTCCGGGACTTCCTACGAG. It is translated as CASSLASGTSYE. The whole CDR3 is CASSLASGTSYEQYF.

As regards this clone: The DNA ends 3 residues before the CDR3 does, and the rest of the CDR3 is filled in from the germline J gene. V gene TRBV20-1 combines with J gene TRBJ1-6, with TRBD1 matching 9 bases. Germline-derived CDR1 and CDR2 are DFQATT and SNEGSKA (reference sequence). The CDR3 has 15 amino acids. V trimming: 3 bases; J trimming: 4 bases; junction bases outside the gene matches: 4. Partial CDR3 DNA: TGCAGTGCTAGGGCCGGGACAGGGTATAATTCACCC. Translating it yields CSARAGTGYNSP. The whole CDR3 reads CSARAGTGYNSPLHF.